The next 10 T cell receptor beta chains were all read from a single sample in a study of OX40 agonist ivuxolimab in advanced cancers. Clones were sequenced by immunoSEQ multiplex PCR, and TCRdb holds only the in-frame ones, with some missing. Of 45,000 to 50,000 clones in the sample, 75% to 90% were seen once. Specimen: CD4+ or CD8+ T cells sorted from blood, collected in a trial of the OX40 agonist ivuxolimab. The source is an adult with an advanced solid tumor such as melanoma, head and neck, liver or kidney cancer.

This sequence joins TRBV7-9 and TRBJ2-6, with D possibly being TRBD1 or TRBD2 (5 bases each). The V end was cut by 5 bases, the J end by 1 base, with 18 bases between. The CDR3 contains 18 residues. Per the germline V gene, CDR1 is SEHNR and CDR2 is FQNEAQ (reference sequence). The CDR3 DNA reads TGTGCCAGCAGCCCAGTTGAGGGGACGTGGTCTGGGGCCAACGTCCTGACTTTC. Its protein is CASSPVEGTWSGANVLTF. The variable domain in full, completed from reference TRBV7-9 and TRBJ2-6, reads DTGVSQNPRHKITKRGQNVTFRCDPISEHNRLYWYRQTLGQGPEFLTYFQNEAQLEKSRLLSDRFSAERPKGSFSTLEIQRTEQGDSAMYLCASSPVEGTWSGANVLTFGAGSRLTVL.

V usage is TRBV27 and J usage is TRBJ2-1; 8 nucleotides agree with TRBD2. This CDR3 comprises 15 residues. J was trimmed by 9 bases and V by 2 bases; bases with no gene match: 9. From germline, CDR1 is MNHEY and CDR2 SMNVEV (reference sequence). In nucleotides, the CDR3 is TGTGCCAGCAGTTTAAGTCTAGCGGGCGGAGGTGAGCAGTTCTTC. It yields the protein CASSLSLAGGGEQFF.

This sequence joins TRBV2 and TRBJ2-7; D ambiguous. The V gene lost 5 bases and the J gene lost 3 bases, with 8 bases spanning the gap. The CDR3 is 12 amino acids. Germline CDR1 is SNHLY and CDR2 is FYNNEI. This chain's CDR3 is CASSWQVYEQYF. CDR3 DNA: TGTGCCAGCAGTTGGCAGGTCTACGAGCAGTACTTC.

The CDR3 sequence: CAISEKGSNEKLFF. CDR3 nucleotide sequence: TGTGCCATCAGTGAGAAAGGGAGTAATGAAAAACTGTTTTTT. The gene calls are TRBV10-3 and TRBJ1-4; D remains ambiguous. This CDR3 region has 14 residues. V lost 2 bases and J 4 bases, leaving 8 bases between the germline ends. Germline V gene lookup returns CDR1 ENHRY and CDR2 SYGVKD.

CDR3 protein: CASSFLSGSGYNEQFF. The CDR3 region has the DNA TGTGCCAGCAGCTTCCTTAGCGGGAGCGGGTACAATGAGCAGTTCTTC. This chain connects TRBV11-3 to TRBJ2-1, with 9 bases matching TRBD2. Per germline, CDR1 SGHNT and CDR2 YENEEA. The CDR3 extends over 16 amino acids. Trimming cost V 3 bases and J 4 bases; bases outside gene matches: 7.

The genes are TRBV6-5 and TRBJ2-2, with a tentative D call TRBD1 (5 bases). The CDR3 sequence is 15 residues long. The germline V gene encodes CDR1 MNHEY and CDR2 SVGAGI. V dropped 4 bases and J dropped 4 bases, with 13 bases sitting between them. As DNA, the CDR3 is TGTGCCAGCAGTTTGGCAGGGTCGGCCACCGGGGAGCTGTTTTTT. As protein: CASSLAGSATGELFF.

V and J are TRBV12-5 and TRBJ2-2; D is perhaps TRBD2 (5 bases). This CDR3 has 13 amino acids. V lost 6 bases and J lost 1, with 6 bases in between. In germline, CDR1 is LGHNT, CDR2 FRNRAP. The DNA for the CDR3 is TGTGCTAGTGGCCGGGAGAACACCGGGGAGCTGTTTTTT. It specifies CASGRENTGELFF.

The chain has TRBV18 and TRBJ2-7; no clear D gene. Looked up from germline, CDR1 is KGHSH and CDR2 is LQKENI. Trimming removed 5 bases from V and 1 base from J, with 6 bases in between. The CDR3 runs 12 residues. CDR3 region: CASSSQSYEQYF. CDR3 nucleotides: TGTGCCAGCTCATCCCAATCCTACGAGCAGTACTTC.

The gene calls are TRBV4-1 and TRBJ1-2; 8 bases map to TRBD1. Trimming took 1 base from V and 8 from J; bases not matched to a gene: 6. CDR3 length equals 14 residues. Germline assignment: CDR1 MGHRA and CDR2 YSYEKL. The CDR3 coding sequence is TGCGCCAGCAGCCAAGTTTTACAGGGGGACGGCTACACCTTC. Protein: CASSQVLQGDGYTF.

J is TRBJ2-5 and V is TRBV7-6; 9 bases line up with TRBD1. The trim removed 5 bases at V and 4 bases at J, leaving 17 bases unmatched. CDR1 SGHVS and CDR2 FNYEAQ come from the germline V gene. CDR3 length equals 18 residues. The CDR3 is CASSPTRLGTGRGETQYF. CDR3 nucleotide sequence: TGTGCCAGCAGCCCCACACGCTTAGGGACAGGGAGGGGAGAGACCCAGTACTTC.